Below, 6 T cell receptor beta chains from the same sample are listed, as sequenced in a study of response to subunit inactivated influenza vaccine. TCRdb processed the RT-PCR reads anew with MiXCR; each CDR3 protein has one entry. The table shows roughly 190,000 distinct CDR3 sequences, with approximately 12% occurring only once. The same data also went into a second study, on T cells expressing NK-cell markers. Per that paper: Production of TCR beta cDNA relied on 5'RACE template switching with UMIs.

This material consisted of CD8+ T cells sorted from PBMCs, taken about 13 days after vaccination. The source is a man over 45 who received an inactivated influenza vaccine.

The chain joins TRBV6-5 to TRBJ2-7; no definite D call. The germline V and J ends were trimmed by 5 bases and 3 bases, with 8 bases remaining between them. The CDR3 runs 12 residues. The germline V gene encodes CDR1 MNHEY and CDR2 SVGAGI. CDR3 residues: CASSLLNYEQYF. The CDR3 bases are TGTGCCAGCAGTCTTCTCAACTACGAGCAGTACTTC.

Only one count was recorded for this clonotype. J is TRBJ2-2 and V is TRBV2; TRBD1 is a possible D gene (6 bases). The ends were cut back, 6 bases at V and 7 bases at J, with 9 bases in the middle. The CDR3 spans 12 residues. Germline loops: CDR1 SNHLY, CDR2 FYNNEI. The CDR3 DNA reads TGTGCCAGCAGAGGGGGTATCGGGGAGCTGTTTTTT. It translates to CASRGGIGELFF.

The chain couples TRBV27 to TRBJ1-4; 7 bases line up with TRBD1. Germline V lookup: CDR1 MNHEY, CDR2 SMNVEV (reference sequence). Trimming took 5 bases from V and 0 from J; bases not matched to a gene: 6. This CDR3 contains 16 residues. This chain's CDR3 is CASSLYTGATNEKLFF. The DNA of the CDR3 is TGTGCCAGCAGTCTCTATACAGGGGCAACTAATGAAAAACTGTTTTTT.

This clonotype was seen ten or more times. This chain connects TRBV25-1 to TRBJ2-1; D is unclear. Germline CDR1 MGHDK, CDR2 SYGVNS. The V end was cut by 4 bases, the J end by 9 bases, with 13 bases between. The CDR3 covers 13 residues. CDR3 protein: CASSVGVTGEQFF. CDR3 in DNA: TGTGCCAGCAGTGTCGGCGTAACGGGTGAGCAGTTCTTC.

This chain links TRBV9 with TRBJ2-7; D is undetermined. Germline values: CDR1 SGDLS, CDR2 YYNGEE. The CDR3 spans 15 residues. Trimming removed 0 bases from V and 3 bases from J, with 13 bases in between. For the CDR3, the DNA is TGTGCCAGCAGCGTAGTCGGGTCGCCTTACTACGAGCAGTACTTC. Encoded protein: CASSVVGSPYYEQYF.

This clonotype appeared a few times. The CDR3 spells CASRDSVYVGYTF. The CDR3 coding sequence is TGTGCCAGCAGGGACAGTGTCTATGTTGGCTACACCTTC. The gene calls are TRBV6-1 and TRBJ1-2, with a weak D call TRBD1 (6 bases). The CDR3 contains 13 residues. CDR1 and CDR2 from the germline V gene are MNHNS and SASEGT. V lost 6 bases and J lost 7, with 15 bases in between.